This entry describes one T cell receptor (beta chain). This sample stems from a study of early T cells in non-severe SARS-CoV-2 infection. CDR1 and CDR2 from the germline V gene are MNHEY and SMNVEV (reference sequence). Trimming removed 5 bases from V and 10 bases from J; junction bases left unmatched: 8. The CDR3 is 14 amino acids. TCRdb used MiXCR to reprocess the 5' RACE reads, holding one entry per CDR3 protein. The table records 40,000 to 60,000 distinct CDR3 sequences, 6.2% of them present only once. This TCR came from an adult who was a healthcare worker with PCR-confirmed SARS-CoV-2 infection or an uninfected control (not recorded which). The specimen was whole blood, collected at baseline. The chain employs TRBV27 and TRBJ1-6, with 7 bases that match TRBD1. The CDR3 is CASSMTGTVSPLHF. The DNA for the CDR3 is TGTGCCAGCAGTATGACAGGGACGGTATCACCCCTCCACTTT.